Following are 10 T cell receptor beta chains from one sample sequenced in a study of cytomegalovirus exposure and HLA in healthy donors. Assay used: immunoSEQ multiplex PCR; TCRdb lists only in-frame clones, some missing. This table has about 270,000 clones, 65% to 90% appearing once. The sequencing input was PBMCs. These receptors came from a woman under 30 in good health and CMV-seronegative.

In nucleotides, the CDR3 is TGTGCCAGCAGCCCCAGGACTAGCGGGCGTTTCCGAGATGGCGAGCAGTACTTC. Translating it yields CASSPRTSGRFRDGEQYF. V and J are TRBV11-2 and TRBJ2-7, with 11 bases aligning to TRBD2. The CDR3 is made up of 18 amino acids. The germline V gene encodes CDR1 SGHAT and CDR2 FQNNGV. The V gene end was trimmed by 5 bases and the J gene end by 6 bases; junction bases not matched to a gene: 18.

This clone has only a few counts. This chain connects TRBV6-5 to TRBJ1-2, with 7 bases aligning to TRBD1. The CDR3 is 15 amino acids. J lost 5 bases, V lost 6 bases, and 12 bases had no gene match. CDR1 is MNHEY and CDR2 is SVGAGI in the germline V gene. The CDR3 here is CASSSKGQPGYGYTF. DNA of the CDR3: TGTGCCAGCAGCTCCAAGGGACAGCCTGGGTATGGCTACACCTTC.

This chain joins TRBV6-5 and TRBJ2-7; 13 bases map to TRBD2. The V gene end was trimmed by 0 bases and the J gene end by 2 bases; junction bases not matched to a gene: 1. Germline-derived CDR1 and CDR2 are MNHEY and SVGAGI. The CDR3 consists of 16 residues. CDR3 in amino acids: CASSYSTSGGTYEQYF. DNA of the CDR3: TGTGCCAGCAGTTACTCGACTAGCGGGGGGACCTACGAGCAGTACTTC.

The chain has TRBV5-4 and TRBJ1-5, with a tentative D call TRBD1 (6 bases). The CDR3 covers 14 residues. Germline-derived CDR1 and CDR2 are SGHNT and YYREEE (reference sequence). Deletions cut 2 bases from V and 7 bases from J, with 13 bases between. CDR3 in amino acids: CASSLQGNHQPQHF. Here the CDR3 DNA reads TGTGCCAGCAGCTTACAGGGAAACCACCAGCCCCAGCATTTT.

The rearrangement uses TRBV9 and TRBJ1-2; D call uncertain. CDR1 is SGDLS, CDR2 YYNGEE, per germline. The CDR3 runs to 15 residues. Trimming cost V 0 bases and J 6 bases, with 15 bases left between them. The CDR3 coding sequence is TGTGCCAGCAGCGTAGCCCTCTCCCAAAACAATGGCTACACCTTC. Translation: CASSVALSQNNGYTF.

This chain links TRBV6-1 with TRBJ1-5, with 7 bases aligning to TRBD1. V lost 5 bases to trimming and J lost 6 bases; unmatched junction nucleotides: 10. Germline lookup yields CDR1 MNHNS and CDR2 SASEGT. The CDR3 has 15 amino acids. CDR3 protein: CASSSRQGGAQPQHF. CDR3 nucleotide sequence: TGTGCCAGCAGTTCGCGACAGGGTGGTGCTCAGCCCCAGCATTTT.

The chain recombines TRBV7-8 with TRBJ2-7; tentatively, D is TRBD1 (6 bases). The CDR3 is 14 residues long. Germline CDR1 reads SGHVS; CDR2 reads FQNEAQ. The V gene lost 4 bases and the J gene lost 3 bases, with 13 bases spanning the gap. CDR3 DNA sequence: TGTGCCAGCAGCTCAGGGGACATTATCTACGAGCAGTACTTC. Residues: CASSSGDIIYEQYF.

This chain uses TRBV6-1 with TRBJ1-2; D unresolved. The ends were cut back, 2 bases at V and 7 bases at J, with 11 bases in the middle. The V gene's germline CDR1 is MNHNS and CDR2 SASEGT. The CDR3 totals 13 residues. This chain's CDR3 is CASSESGNGGYTF. CDR3 DNA: TGTGCCAGCAGTGAATCGGGGAATGGTGGCTACACCTTC.

CDR3 sequence reads: CASSQATEAPLHF. The DNA of the CDR3 is TGCGCCAGCAGCCAAGCCACGGAGGCACCCCTCCACTTT. This sequence joins TRBV4-1 and TRBJ1-6, with no clear D. CDR3 length: 13 amino acids. V was pared by 1 base and J by 11 bases, with 9 bases between. Germline values: CDR1 MGHRA, CDR2 YSYEKL.

This clone was seen only a few times. J is TRBJ2-5 and V is TRBV2, with 10 bases aligning to TRBD2. Trimming at V came to 8 bases and at J to 2 bases, leaving 14 bases not matched to a gene. The CDR3 spans 17 residues. CDR1 is SNHLY, CDR2 FYNNEI, per germline. CDR3: CASRPPTALAGQETQYF. The CDR3 DNA is TGTGCCAGCCGTCCACCGACCGCACTAGCGGGGCAAGAGACCCAGTACTTC.